Described below is a single T cell receptor beta chain sequence and its context. Antigen specificity is unknown. Trimming took 3 bases from V and 6 from J, leaving 21 bases between them. The CDR3 has 17 amino acids. Germline-derived CDR1 and CDR2 are SGHTA and FQGNSA. Repertoires were generated with immunoSEQ multiplex PCR, while TCRdb's copy carries only in-frame clones and drops some. Here the sample spans 65,000 or so clones, approximately 81% being singletons. The sample belongs to a study of a mutant IDH1 vaccine in newly diagnosed glioma. Sample time point: week 23, last vaccination. Every vaccine dose comprised 300 ug of mutant IDH1 20-mer peptide plus topical imiquimod.

The material was PBMCs, obtained from a glioma patient whose treatment included an IDH1 peptide vaccine. The chain uses TRBV7-2 and TRBJ2-1, with D perhaps matching TRBD2 (6 bases). This receptor was taken from a man aged 25-45 years with glioma. The CDR3 protein is CASSLRKRQGGLNEQFF. As DNA, the CDR3 is TGTGCCAGCAGCTTGAGGAAGAGGCAAGGAGGGCTCAATGAGCAGTTCTTC. The variable domain in full, with the rest retrieved from reference TRBV7-2 and TRBJ2-1, is GAGVSQSPSNKVTEKGKDVELRCDPISGHTALYWYRQSLGQGLEFLIYFQGNSAPDKSGLPSDRFSAERTGGSVSTLTIQRTQQEDSAVYLCASSLRKRQGGLNEQFFGPGTRLTVL.